This TCR beta chain derives from a study of cytomegalovirus exposure and HLA in healthy donors. Findings and limits, study-wide: It is likely that the observed cluster of highly shared sequence variants was a sequencing artifact. The study flagged some 170 TCR beta chains as cytomegalovirus-associated.

Comment on this clone: What it binds is not known.

Researchers ran the PCR with 60 Vbeta and 13 Jbeta primers. Clones were sequenced by immunoSEQ multiplex PCR, and TCRdb holds only the in-frame ones, with some missing. The profile shows about 110,000 clones, around 77% of them singletons. This TCR came from a male donor in good health and CMV-seronegative. The sample comprised PBMCs.

CDR3 nucleotide sequence: TGTGCCAGCAGCTTCGTCGCAGTCTATGGCTACACCTTC. The encoded protein is CASSFVAVYGYTF. This sequence joins TRBV5-4 and TRBJ1-2, with D unclear. CDR1 and CDR2 (germline): SGHNT, YYREEE (reference sequence). The CDR3 spans 13 residues. V gave up 2 bases and J gave up 4 bases, with 9 bases separating them.